The 32 T cell receptor beta chains presented below share a single source sample, sequenced in a study of blood T cell repertoires in COVID-19 (dated by TCRdb to 2019 to 2021). Library preparation was by the immunoSEQ multiplex PCR assay. Not all clones reach the TCRdb copy of this immuneACCESS table, which keeps in-frame sequences only. Checked studies attribute under half of the gap to unresolved V genes and leave the rest unexplained. The sample profile shows about 260,000 clones; 84% of them were found once. The ten largest clones capture approximately 9% of the sample. Sequences were obtained from peripheral blood. These receptors originate from a human donor in a cohort sampled during active COVID-19.

The genes are TRBV19 and TRBJ2-7; 9 bases are shared with TRBD1. The CDR3 length is 15 residues. Unmatched junction bases numbered 4, after V lost 1 base and J lost 3 bases. CDR1 LNHDA and CDR2 SQIVND come from the germline V gene (reference sequence). For the CDR3, the DNA is TGTGCCAGTAGTATAGGACAGGGGGAGATCTACGAGCAGTACTTC. This encodes CASSIGQGEIYEQYF.

V and J are TRBV5-1 and TRBJ1-1; possible D gene TRBD1, 6 bases. The germline V and J ends were trimmed by 4 bases and 4 bases, with 14 bases remaining between them. This CDR3 comprises 14 residues. Germline lookup yields CDR1 SGHRS and CDR2 YFSETQ. CDR3 amino acids: CASSLQGASTEAFF. The CDR3 DNA is TGCGCCAGCAGCCTACAGGGTGCGAGCACTGAAGCTTTCTTT.

This chain joins TRBV4-2 and TRBJ2-3; 7 bases align to TRBD1. This CDR3 has 14 residues. V lost 5 bases, J lost 1 base, and 3 bases stayed unmatched. Germline assignment: CDR1 LGHNA and CDR2 YNFKEQ. CDR3 DNA sequence: TGTGCCAGCAGCACAGGGGCTGGCACAGATACGCAGTATTTT. It yields the protein CASSTGAGTDTQYF.

This sequence joins TRBV19 and TRBJ2-1, with D possibly being TRBD1 (6 bases). Trimming left V 3 bases short and J 4 bases short, with 16 bases between. This CDR3 region has 16 residues. CDR1 is LNHDA and CDR2 is SQIVND in the germline V gene (reference sequence). CDR3 sequence (DNA): TGTGCCAGTAGTATTAGGCCAGGGACACCTTACAATGAGCAGTTCTTC. Amino acids: CASSIRPGTPYNEQFF.

The chain links TRBV18 to TRBJ1-6; weak D call: TRBD1 (5 bases). V dropped 3 bases and J dropped 3 bases, with 9 bases sitting between them. This CDR3 region has 15 residues. Germline V gives CDR1 KGHSH, CDR2 LQKENI. CDR3 residues: CASSPLDIYNSPLHF. CDR3 DNA: TGTGCCAGCTCACCGCTGGACATCTATAATTCACCCCTCCACTTT.

The chain employs TRBV7-9 and TRBJ1-1; a weak D match, TRBD1 (6 bases). Trimming took off 3 bases at V and 5 bases at J, with 13 bases between the two ends. The CDR3 extends over 14 amino acids. Looked up from germline, CDR1 is SEHNR and CDR2 is FQNEAQ (reference sequence). CDR3 amino acids: CASSFWEGGTEAFF. DNA of the CDR3: TGTGCCAGCAGCTTTTGGGAAGGGGGAACTGAAGCTTTCTTT.

The chain recombines TRBV7-9 with TRBJ2-5; D ambiguous. Trimming shortened V by 1 base and J by 13 bases, and 13 bases separated the two germline ends. Germline assignment: CDR1 SEHNR and CDR2 FQNEAQ (reference sequence). The CDR3 totals 12 residues. The CDR3 region has the DNA TGTGCCAGCAGCTTAGTAGAGGTAGCTCTGTACTTC. It encodes CASSLVEVALYF.

V gene TRBV20-1 combines with J gene TRBJ2-7, with D possibly matching TRBD2 (5 bases). The V and J ends lost 7 bases and 6 bases respectively, with 13 bases between them. This CDR3 spans 11 amino acids. Looked up from germline, CDR1 is DFQATT and CDR2 is SNEGSKA (reference sequence). DNA of the CDR3: TGCAGTGTCCAGGCGGGTTTCGAGCAGTACTTC. Protein product: CSVQAGFEQYF.

This rearrangement joins TRBV9 to TRBJ2-5; tentative D call: TRBD1 (6 bases). V dropped 4 bases and J dropped 0 bases, with 19 bases sitting between them. Germline lookup yields CDR1 SGDLS and CDR2 YYNGEE. The CDR3 consists of 17 residues. The CDR3 spells CASSLRARGSHQETQYF. The CDR3 DNA is TGTGCCAGCAGCTTAAGGGCGAGGGGGTCCCACCAAGAGACCCAGTACTTC.

This chain joins TRBV7-9 and TRBJ2-2, with TRBD2 matching 8 bases. This CDR3 region has 16 residues. V lost 4 bases and J lost 6; bases outside the gene matches: 10. Germline lookup yields CDR1 SEHNR and CDR2 FQNEAQ (reference sequence). For the CDR3, the DNA is TGTGCCAGCAGCTCCCCTGGTAGCGGGAATCCCGGGGAGCTGTTTTTT. Its translation: CASSSPGSGNPGELFF.

The genes are TRBV5-5 and TRBJ2-1; TRBD2 might be the D (6 bases). CDR1 and CDR2 (germline): SGHKS, YYEKEE (reference sequence). V was pared by 1 base and J by 4 bases, with 15 bases between. CDR3 size: 16 residues. Here the CDR3 reads CASSLSGGQSYNEQFF. CDR3 DNA sequence: TGTGCCAGCAGCTTGAGTGGAGGGCAGTCATACAATGAGCAGTTCTTC.

The chain links TRBV6-2 or TRBV6-3 to TRBJ1-5; D might be TRBD1 (5 bases). Germline CDR1 and CDR2: MNHEY and SVGEGT. Trimming took off 2 bases at V and 4 bases at J, with 15 bases between the two ends. The CDR3 covers 16 residues. This chain's CDR3 is CASSYGQFRRNQPQHF. CDR3 in DNA: TGTGCCAGCAGTTACGGACAATTCCGTAGAAATCAGCCCCAGCATTTT.

The rearrangement links TRBV11-2 to TRBJ2-7, with D possibly matching TRBD1 (6 bases). Germline lookup yields CDR1 SGHAT and CDR2 FQNNGV. This CDR3 region has 15 residues. The V and J ends lost 5 bases and 1 base respectively, with 15 bases between them. The CDR3 spells CASSVPGAASYEQYF. For the CDR3, the DNA is TGTGCCAGCAGCGTACCAGGGGCAGCATCCTACGAGCAGTACTTC.

The chain couples TRBV7-9 to TRBJ1-2, with D possibly matching TRBD1 (5 bases). V gave up 3 bases and J gave up 5 bases, with 10 bases separating them. Germline assignment: CDR1 SEHNR and CDR2 FQNEAQ (reference sequence). The CDR3 contains 13 residues. CDR3 in amino acids: CASSFPGRYGYTF. DNA for the CDR3: TGTGCCAGCAGCTTTCCAGGGCGGTATGGCTACACCTTC.

The chain has TRBV5-5 and TRBJ2-7; 9 nucleotides line up with TRBD1. The CDR3 runs to 15 residues. V shed 0 bases, J shed 3 bases, and the junction held 4 bases outside the gene matches. Germline assignment: CDR1 SGHKS and CDR2 YYEKEE (reference sequence). The DNA of the CDR3 is TGTGCCAGCAGCTTGGTCGAGGGACAGGGCTACGAGCAGTACTTC. Its translation is CASSLVEGQGYEQYF.

The chain recombines TRBV24-1 with TRBJ2-1; TRBD2 matches 7 bases. Losses at the gene ends were 4 bases for V and 7 bases for J; bases not matched to a gene: 15. CDR1 and CDR2 (germline): KGHDR, SFDVKD. This CDR3 contains 17 residues. The CDR3 DNA reads TGTGCCACCAGTGACACAAGTAGCGGGCCTACTGGGAATGAGCAGTTCTTC. Translation: CATSDTSSGPTGNEQFF.

The chain recombines TRBV7-8 with TRBJ2-7, with TRBD2 matching 13 bases. The length of the CDR3 is 18 residues. The trim removed 4 bases at V and 2 bases at J, leaving 11 bases unmatched. CDR1 is SGHVS and CDR2 is FQNEAQ in the germline V gene. The CDR3 spells CASSSLAGGGENAYEQYF. The CDR3 nucleotides are TGTGCCAGCAGCTCACTAGCGGGAGGGGGGGAAAATGCCTACGAGCAGTACTTC.

The chain joins TRBV6-5 to TRBJ1-1; D not resolved. Germline V gene lookup returns CDR1 MNHEY and CDR2 SVGAGI. V shed 7 bases and J shed 0 bases, with 9 bases lying between them. The CDR3 loop spans 13 amino acids. Written as DNA, the CDR3 is TGTGCCAGCATAGTCAGGTTGAACACTGAAGCTTTCTTT. Translation gives CASIVRLNTEAFF.

This clone has a single count. The chain recombines TRBV9 with TRBJ1-4; D unclear. From germline, CDR1 is SGDLS and CDR2 YYNGEE. The CDR3 consists of 16 residues. V was clipped by 4 bases and J by 0 bases, with 13 bases between them. The CDR3 DNA is TGTGCCAGCAGCCCGCGAGCTCAATCAACTAATGAAAAACTGTTTTTT. Amino acids: CASSPRAQSTNEKLFF.

The CDR3 bases are TGTGCCAGCAGTTTATATATAGGGGGCACTGAAGCTTTCTTT. Amino acids: CASSLYIGGTEAFF. This rearrangement joins TRBV27 to TRBJ1-1; D may be TRBD1 (6 bases). Per the germline V gene, CDR1 is MNHEY and CDR2 is SMNVEV (reference sequence). CDR3 size: 14 residues. Trimming pared 1 base from V and 4 bases from J, leaving 10 bases between.

The rearrangement links TRBV18 to TRBJ2-7; 10 bases map to TRBD1. Germline CDR1 and CDR2: KGHSH and LQKENI. The CDR3 spans 14 residues. Trimming at V came to 4 bases and at J to 3 bases, leaving 3 bases not matched to a gene. The CDR3 loop reads CASSRQGARYEQYF. CDR3 in DNA: TGTGCCAGCTCACGACAGGGGGCCCGCTACGAGCAGTACTTC.

This chain connects TRBV24-1 to TRBJ2-5, with 7 bases lining up with TRBD2. Looked up from germline, CDR1 is KGHDR and CDR2 is SFDVKD. The CDR3 spans 16 residues. Trimming cost V 1 base and J 2 bases; bases outside gene matches: 6. CDR3 sequence: CATSDLGWGGQETQYF. The CDR3 DNA is TGTGCCACCAGTGATTTAGGCTGGGGGGGGCAAGAGACCCAGTACTTC.

This chain uses TRBV27 with TRBJ1-5; 9 bases line up with TRBD1. Trimming took 6 bases from V and 0 from J; bases not matched to a gene: 3. Germline V gene sequence: CDR1 MNHEY, CDR2 SMNVEV (reference sequence). The CDR3 has 15 residues. The CDR3 region has the DNA TGTGCCAGCAGCGGGGACAGGGTTAGCAATCAGCCCCAGCATTTT. As protein: CASSGDRVSNQPQHF.

CDR3 amino acids: CASQREGGGQHTQYF. The CDR3, as DNA: TGTGCATCCCAGAGGGAGGGGGGGGGACAACATACGCAGTATTTT. The V and J genes are TRBV11-2 and TRBJ2-3; D possibly corresponds to TRBD2 (7 bases). CDR3 length equals 15 residues. CDR1 is SGHAT and CDR2 is FQNNGV in the germline V gene.

The genes are TRBV7-2 and TRBJ1-3, with D unclear. Germline loops: CDR1 SGHTA, CDR2 FQGNSA. The V and J ends lost 3 bases and 0 bases respectively, with 12 bases between them. This CDR3 contains 16 residues. The CDR3 region is CASSFDPLSSGNTIYF. The CDR3 DNA sequence: TGTGCCAGCAGCTTTGATCCTCTAAGCTCTGGAAACACCATATATTTT. The whole variable domain, remainder taken from reference TRBV7-2 and TRBJ1-3, is GAGVSQSPSNKVTEKGKDVELRCDPISGHTALYWYRQSLGQGLEFLIYFQGNSAPDKSGLPSDRFSAERTGGSVSTLTIQRTQQEDSAVYLCASSFDPLSSGNTIYFGEGSWLTVV.

The chain joins TRBV7-9 to TRBJ1-5, with D perhaps TRBD1 (5 bases). V was trimmed by 6 bases and J by 7 bases, leaving 22 bases between them. The CDR3 extends over 16 amino acids. Germline CDR1 SEHNR, CDR2 FQNEAQ (reference sequence). CDR3 amino acids: CASSRGHGAPDQPQHF. CDR3 nucleotides: TGTGCCAGCAGTCGTGGACATGGGGCCCCTGACCAGCCCCAGCATTTT.

The chain combines TRBV27 with TRBJ2-1; D uncertain. This CDR3 is built from 17 residues. Between the trimmed V and J ends, which lost 5 bases and 3 bases, there was a span of 20 bases. From germline, CDR1 is MNHEY and CDR2 SMNVEV (reference sequence). This chain's CDR3 is CASSPSWAGLRYNEQFF. CDR3 in DNA: TGTGCCAGCAGTCCATCCTGGGCAGGTCTTCGCTACAATGAGCAGTTCTTC.

J is TRBJ2-1 and V is TRBV5-1, with 10 positions matching TRBD2. With 3 bases clipped from V and 5 bases from J, the junction kept 20 bases outside the gene matches. Germline V gene lookup returns CDR1 SGHRS and CDR2 YFSETQ. The CDR3 is made up of 20 amino acids. The DNA of the CDR3 is TGCGCCAGCAGCTCGCCGGGGAAATTGCAGCGGGAGGGCTACGACAATGAGCAGTTCTTC. Its translation: CASSSPGKLQREGYDNEQFF.

The rearrangement joins TRBV3-1 (or the pseudogene TRBV3-2) to TRBJ1-1, with TRBD1 as a possible D gene (5 bases). V was shortened by 1 base and J by 7 bases, with 13 bases between the two germline ends. CDR1 is LGHDT, CDR2 YNNKEL, per germline (reference sequence). The CDR3 is made up of 14 amino acids. The CDR3 is CASSQGRGVGEAFF. The CDR3, as DNA: TGTGCCAGCAGCCAAGGGCGGGGCGTTGGTGAAGCTTTCTTT.

The chain has TRBV6-1 and TRBJ2-7; possibly TRBD1 for D (7 bases). Looked up from germline, CDR1 is MNHNS and CDR2 is SASEGT. The CDR3 runs to 15 residues. V was clipped by 0 bases and J by 5 bases, with 14 bases between them. CDR3 in DNA: TGTGCCAGCAGTGAAGCAGTAGGGGGCGGGGACGAGCAGTACTTC. It is translated as CASSEAVGGGDEQYF.

The chain links TRBV18 to TRBJ1-3, with D unresolved. Germline V CDR1 and CDR2: KGHSH, LQKENI. This CDR3 is built from 15 residues. The V gene lost 5 bases and the J gene lost 0 bases, with 11 bases spanning the gap. The CDR3 here is CASSIGTDSGNTIYF. In nucleotides, the CDR3 is TGTGCCAGCTCAATTGGTACAGACTCTGGAAACACCATATATTTT.

The V call is TRBV29-1, the J call TRBJ2-3; D is perhaps TRBD2 (5 bases). This CDR3 is built from 13 residues. Germline-derived CDR1 and CDR2 are SQVTM and ANQGSEA. V lost 7 bases and J 4 bases, leaving 15 bases between the germline ends. CDR3 bases: TGCAGCGCCGACGGGGAATCCGCAGATACGCAGTATTTT. Translated, it gives CSADGESADTQYF.